A single TCR beta chain is shown here with its context. Its antigen is unidentified. The entry originates in a study of response to subunit inactivated influenza vaccine. Points from the study as a whole: Authors proposed each seasonal influenza vaccination draws in few new T cells.

The CDR3 loop spans 14 amino acids. The germline V and J ends were trimmed by 7 bases and 8 bases, with 15 bases remaining between them. CDR1 is LGHDT and CDR2 is YNNKEL in the germline V gene (reference sequence). TCRdb itself ran the RT-PCR reads through MiXCR, one entry per CDR3 protein. In the table there are about 700,000 distinct CDR3 sequences, roughly 13% of which are singletons. The chain joins TRBV3-1 to TRBJ1-6; a weak D match, TRBD1 (6 bases). The clonotype comes from a man aged 45-65 years who received an inactivated influenza vaccine. The material was PBMCs from blood, obtained around 15 days before vaccination. The CDR3 region is CASTGGQDYSPLHF. The DNA of the CDR3 is TGTGCCAGCACCGGGGGCCAGGATTATTCACCCCTCCACTTT.